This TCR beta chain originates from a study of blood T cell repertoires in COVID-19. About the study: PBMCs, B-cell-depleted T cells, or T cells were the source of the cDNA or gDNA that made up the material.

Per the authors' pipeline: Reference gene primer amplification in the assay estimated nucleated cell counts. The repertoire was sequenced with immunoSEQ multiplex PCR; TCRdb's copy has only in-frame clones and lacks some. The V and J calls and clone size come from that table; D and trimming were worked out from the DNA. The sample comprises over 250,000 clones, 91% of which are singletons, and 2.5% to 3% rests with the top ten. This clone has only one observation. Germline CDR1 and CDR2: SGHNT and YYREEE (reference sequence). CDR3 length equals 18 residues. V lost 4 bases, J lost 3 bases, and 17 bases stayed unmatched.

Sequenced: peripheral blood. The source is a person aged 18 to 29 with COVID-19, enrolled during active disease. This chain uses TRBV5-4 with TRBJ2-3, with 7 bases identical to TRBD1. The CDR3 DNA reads TGTGCCAGCAGCCCTTACGTCCAGGGGGATATGGGGACAGATACGCAGTATTTT. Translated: CASSPYVQGDMGTDTQYF.